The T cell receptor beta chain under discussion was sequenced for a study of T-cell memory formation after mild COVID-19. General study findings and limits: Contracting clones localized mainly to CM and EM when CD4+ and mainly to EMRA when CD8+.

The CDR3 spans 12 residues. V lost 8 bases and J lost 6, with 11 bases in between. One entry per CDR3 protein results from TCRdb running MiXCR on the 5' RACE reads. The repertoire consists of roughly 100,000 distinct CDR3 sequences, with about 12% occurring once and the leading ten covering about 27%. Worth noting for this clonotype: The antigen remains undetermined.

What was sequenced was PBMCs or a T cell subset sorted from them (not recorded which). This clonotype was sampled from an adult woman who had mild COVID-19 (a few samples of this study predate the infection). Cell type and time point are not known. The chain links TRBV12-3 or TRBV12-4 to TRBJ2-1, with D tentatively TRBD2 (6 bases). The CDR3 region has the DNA TGTGCCAGCGCCCTAGCGATCAATGAGCAGTTCTTC. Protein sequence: CASALAINEQFF.